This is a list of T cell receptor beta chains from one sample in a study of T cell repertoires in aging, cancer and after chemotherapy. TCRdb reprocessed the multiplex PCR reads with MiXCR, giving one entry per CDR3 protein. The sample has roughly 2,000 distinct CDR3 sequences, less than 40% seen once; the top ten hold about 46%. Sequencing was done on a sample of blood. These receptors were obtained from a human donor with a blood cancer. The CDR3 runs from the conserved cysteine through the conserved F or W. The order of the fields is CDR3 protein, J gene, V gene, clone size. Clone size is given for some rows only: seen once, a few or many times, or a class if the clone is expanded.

CDR3 protein: CASSIGGETQYF
J gene: TRBJ2-5
V gene: TRBV19
clone size: -

CDR3 protein: CASSSPFVRVTEETQYF
J gene: TRBJ2-5
V gene: TRBV28
clone size: -

CDR3 protein: CSSSPPGQAHNEQFF
J gene: TRBJ2-1
V gene: TRBV18
clone size: -

CDR3 protein: CASRTSWGETQYF
J gene: TRBJ2-5
V gene: TRBV12-3/TRBV12-4
clone size: few

CDR3 protein: CAWSVKGFNQPQHF
J gene: TRBJ1-5
V gene: TRBV30
clone size: -

CDR3 protein: CASLRGGVGGGKSNEQFF
J gene: TRBJ2-1
V gene: TRBV27
clone size: once

CDR3 protein: CASSNPGTPYRYTF
J gene: TRBJ1-2
V gene: TRBV19
clone size: few

CDR3 protein: CASSPEGSGELFF
J gene: TRBJ2-2
V gene: TRBV18
clone size: -

CDR3 protein: CAWTLLGGTQYF
J gene: TRBJ2-5
V gene: TRBV30
clone size: -

CDR3 protein: CAISDNSGGAYEQFF
J gene: TRBJ2-1
V gene: TRBV10-3
clone size: -

CDR3 protein: CASRTAGGVETQYF
J gene: TRBJ2-5
V gene: TRBV12-3/TRBV12-4
clone size: large

CDR3 protein: CASNPDRDGTEAFF
J gene: TRBJ1-1
V gene: TRBV19
clone size: -

CDR3 protein: CASSYSSYRANSPLHF
J gene: TRBJ1-6
V gene: TRBV6-5
clone size: medium-sized

CDR3 protein: CASSSSAGAVYGYTF
J gene: TRBJ1-2
V gene: TRBV19
clone size: few

CDR3 protein: CSARPGGLAGGADTQYF
J gene: TRBJ2-3
V gene: TRBV20-1
clone size: -

CDR3 protein: CASTFDSFNYGYTF
J gene: TRBJ1-2
V gene: TRBV7-2
clone size: -

CDR3 protein: CASTSGQTKYYNEQFF
J gene: TRBJ2-1
V gene: TRBV7-2
clone size: -

CDR3 protein: CASSSGLVGTDTQYF
J gene: TRBJ2-3
V gene: TRBV5-4
clone size: few

CDR3 protein: CSARGQYLSNQPQHF
J gene: TRBJ1-5
V gene: TRBV20-1
clone size: -

CDR3 protein: CASSLSGGAKNTGELFF
J gene: TRBJ2-2
V gene: TRBV12-3/TRBV12-4
clone size: -

CDR3 protein: CATSRDNQPQHF
J gene: TRBJ1-5
V gene: TRBV15
clone size: -

CDR3 protein: CASSFRDTGAPVANVLTF
J gene: TRBJ2-6
V gene: TRBV12-3/TRBV12-4
clone size: once

CDR3 protein: CSASRSSGQETQYF
J gene: TRBJ2-5
V gene: TRBV20-1
clone size: -

CDR3 protein: CAWSRGLTDTQYF
J gene: TRBJ2-3
V gene: TRBV30
clone size: medium-sized

CDR3 protein: CSVGSGGGETQYF
J gene: TRBJ2-5
V gene: TRBV29-1
clone size: -

CDR3 protein: CASSTRRSYQEAQYF
J gene: TRBJ2-5
V gene: TRBV27
clone size: -

CDR3 protein: CASSFYPGQYYGYTF
J gene: TRBJ1-2
V gene: TRBV27
clone size: -

CDR3 protein: CASSSQELGGYTF
J gene: TRBJ1-2
V gene: TRBV7-9
clone size: few

CDR3 protein: CASRRVDGGNYGYTF
J gene: TRBJ1-2
V gene: TRBV5-6
clone size: -

CDR3 protein: CASSEVGNPQETQYF
J gene: TRBJ2-5
V gene: TRBV6-1
clone size: few

CDR3 protein: CSATPGGLAGQDTQYF
J gene: TRBJ2-3
V gene: TRBV20-1
clone size: -

CDR3 protein: CAEKPGTTGELFF
J gene: TRBJ2-2
V gene: TRBV18
clone size: -

CDR3 protein: CASSRQAGNTIYF
J gene: TRBJ1-3
V gene: TRBV6-5
clone size: medium-sized

CDR3 protein: CASSKNRDPLETQYF
J gene: TRBJ2-5
V gene: TRBV6-1
clone size: few

CDR3 protein: CASSLVGSESSGNTIYF
J gene: TRBJ1-3
V gene: TRBV5-1
clone size: few

CDR3 protein: CAISPGTGYGYTF
J gene: TRBJ1-2
V gene: TRBV10-3
clone size: few

CDR3 protein: CAWSRDRGETQYF
J gene: TRBJ2-5
V gene: TRBV30
clone size: large

CDR3 protein: CASSLRGLPNEQYF
J gene: TRBJ2-7
V gene: TRBV27
clone size: medium-sized

CDR3 protein: CASSPATVYEKLFF
J gene: TRBJ1-4
V gene: TRBV27
clone size: -

CDR3 protein: CASAGTAYCYTF
J gene: TRBJ1-2
V gene: TRBV19
clone size: -

CDR3 protein: CASSPVSGLLYNEQFF
J gene: TRBJ2-1
V gene: TRBV18
clone size: few

CDR3 protein: CSARDADTDTQYF
J gene: TRBJ2-3
V gene: TRBV20-1
clone size: -

CDR3 protein: CASRPGTGGWHTEAFF
J gene: TRBJ1-1
V gene: TRBV6-5
clone size: few

CDR3 protein: CASSLGGVKNIQYF
J gene: TRBJ2-4
V gene: TRBV13
clone size: once